Each of the 31 T cell receptor beta chains below was sequenced from the same sample in a study of post-analysis software for immune sequencing data. Study observations and caveats: Compared with controls, patients had more of 4 to 6 TRBV segments, including TRBV5-6, TRBV5-1 and TRBV20-1.

Included in the TCR beta cDNA libraries were unique molecular identifiers. TCRdb re-derived calls from the PCR reads in MiXCR, one entry per CDR3 protein. The repertoire consists of around 400,000 distinct CDR3 sequences, with 35% to 45% occurring once and the leading ten covering approximately 7.7%. These receptors have no known antigen. Sequenced sample: blood. The receptors originated from a girl between 2 and 10 years old with multiple sclerosis.

J is TRBJ2-7 and V is TRBV5-5; D is unclear. CDR3 length equals 13 residues. Trimming removed 6 bases from V and 4 bases from J, with 14 bases in between. The germline gives CDR1 SGHKS, CDR2 YYEKEE (reference sequence). CDR3 amino acids: CASNILTPYEQYF. The CDR3 region has the DNA TGTGCCAGCAACATACTGACGCCGTACGAGCAGTACTTC. Using reference TRBV5-5 and TRBJ2-7 for the parts outside the CDR3, the full variable domain is DAGVTQSPTHLIKTRGQQVTLRCSPISGHKSVSWYQQVLGQGPQFIFQYYEKEERGRGNFPDRFSARQFPNYSSELNVNALLLGDSALYLCASNILTPYEQYFGPGTRLTVT.

This clonotype was seen only a few times. V and J are TRBV7-3 and TRBJ2-7; tentative D call: TRBD2 (5 bases). The CDR3 is 14 residues long. V was pared by 1 base and J by 2 bases, with 9 bases between. From germline, CDR1 is SGHTA and CDR2 FQGTGA. CDR3 residues: CASSLMRVPYEQYF. DNA of the CDR3: TGTGCCAGCAGCTTAATGAGGGTTCCCTACGAGCAGTACTTC.

A few counts support this clonotype. This sequence joins TRBV10-2 and TRBJ2-1; 11 nucleotides match TRBD2. The CDR3 covers 15 residues. From germline, CDR1 is WSHSY and CDR2 SAAADI. V shed 6 bases and J 2 bases; nucleotides not matched to a gene: 3. As DNA, the CDR3 is TGCGCCAGCAGGGGGACTAGCGGACCCTACAATGAGCAGTTCTTC. Its protein product is CASRGTSGPYNEQFF.

This clonotype was counted a few times. V is TRBV3-1 and J is TRBJ2-7; 10 bases match TRBD1. The J call is in doubt because the DNA end fits TRBJ2-4 better. The germline gives CDR1 LGHDT, CDR2 YNNKEL (reference sequence). The CDR3 consists of 15 residues. As DNA, the CDR3 is TGTGCCAGCAGCCAAGAGGGACAGGGGAGGAACATTCAGTACTTC. Translated: CASSQEGQGRNIQYF.

This clonotype was observed a handful of times. The rearrangement uses TRBV5-5 and TRBJ2-6, with D uncertain. This CDR3 comprises 17 residues. Germline CDR1 and CDR2: SGHKS and YYEKEE (reference sequence). V lost 0 bases and J 0 bases, leaving 10 bases between the germline ends. The CDR3 loop is CASSLVTSNSGANVLTF. Here the CDR3 DNA reads TGTGCCAGCAGCTTGGTTACTTCTAACTCTGGGGCCAACGTCCTGACTTTC.

V and J are TRBV7-2 and TRBJ2-4, with 10 bases fitting TRBD2. This CDR3 has 16 amino acids. CDR1 and CDR2 from the germline V gene are SGHTA and FQGNSA. The V gene end was trimmed by 5 bases and the J gene end by 3 bases; junction bases not matched to a gene: 7. The CDR3 nucleotides read TGTGCCAGCAGCCCCAGGACTAGCGGAATCAAAAACATTCAGTACTTC. Translated, it gives CASSPRTSGIKNIQYF.

This clonotype was seen only a few times. The J gene is TRBJ1-1, the V gene TRBV6-6; D call uncertain. The germline V gene encodes CDR1 MNHNY and CDR2 SVGAGI (reference sequence). The V end was cut by 2 bases, the J end by 7 bases, with 11 bases between. CDR3 length equals 13 residues. CDR3 DNA sequence: TGTGCCAGCAGTTACGATTCGGAGGATGAAGCTTTCTTT. Residues: CASSYDSEDEAFF.

V usage is TRBV4-1 and J usage is TRBJ2-3; no clear D gene. CDR1 is MGHRA, CDR2 YSYEKL, per germline. The CDR3 length is 17 residues. V was shortened by 0 bases and J by 2 bases, with 15 bases between the two germline ends. The CDR3 sequence is CASSQDGLALYTDTQYF. The CDR3 DNA reads TGCGCCAGCAGCCAAGATGGCTTAGCCTTATACACAGATACGCAGTATTTT.

The chain uses TRBV4-1 and TRBJ2-7; maybe TRBD1 (6 bases). From germline, CDR1 is MGHRA and CDR2 YSYEKL. The CDR3 is 17 residues long. V was shortened by 0 bases and J by 0 bases, with 15 bases between the two germline ends. CDR3 protein: CASSQDRSIGGSYEQYF. The CDR3 bases are TGCGCCAGCAGCCAAGATAGGTCGATAGGGGGCTCCTACGAGCAGTACTTC.

This chain connects TRBV20-1 to TRBJ2-5; D ambiguous. The germline CDR1 and CDR2 sequences are DFQATT and SNEGSKA (reference sequence). The CDR3 is 11 amino acids. Trimming stripped 6 bases from V and 2 bases from J, with 7 bases between. This CDR3 reads CSAAVQETQYF. The CDR3 DNA reads TGCAGTGCGGCAGTACAAGAGACCCAGTACTTC.

This clonotype has a handful of counts. The chain employs TRBV12-3 or TRBV12-4 and TRBJ2-4; the D is unclear. CDR3 length: 11 residues. Trimming cost V 3 bases and J 13 bases, with 10 bases left between them. CDR3 in DNA: TGTGCCAGCAGTTTTAGGGCGGACCAGTACTTC. Translating it yields CASSFRADQYF.

The chain links TRBV5-1 to TRBJ2-3; 8 nucleotides align to TRBD2. The CDR3 is made up of 15 amino acids. CDR1 and CDR2 (germline): SGHRS, YFSETQ. Trimming cost V 0 bases and J 5 bases; bases outside gene matches: 5. Here the CDR3 DNA reads TGCGCCAGCAGCTTGGGACGACGGGAGGGAGATACGCAGTATTTT. This translates into CASSLGRREGDTQYF.

The chain uses TRBV7-9 and TRBJ1-2; the D gene is possibly TRBD1 (6 bases). V lost 5 bases to trimming and J lost 4 bases, with 17 bases between them. The CDR3 covers 15 residues. The germline CDR1 and CDR2 sequences are SEHNR and FQNEAQ (reference sequence). The CDR3 DNA reads TGTGCCAGCAGCGTACAAGGGGGTTTTGGCTATGGCTACACCTTC. Amino acid sequence: CASSVQGGFGYGYTF.

In its sample, this clonotype was seen a few times. The chain uses TRBV29-1 and TRBJ2-7; maybe TRBD1 (5 bases). CDR1 and CDR2 from the germline V gene are SQVTM and ANQGSEA. Trimming cost V 7 bases and J 0 bases, with 13 bases left between them. The CDR3 loop spans 13 amino acids. This CDR3 is CSAKWGRSYEQYF. CDR3 DNA: TGCAGCGCAAAGTGGGGCCGCTCCTACGAGCAGTACTTC.

This clonotype was seen a few times. CDR3 sequence (DNA): TGTGCCAGCAGCAGAAACAGGGTGGGCAATCAGCCCCAGCATTTT. Encoded protein: CASSRNRVGNQPQHF. V usage is TRBV27 and J usage is TRBJ1-5; perhaps TRBD1 as D (6 bases). Trimming removed 6 bases from V and 2 bases from J, with 14 bases in between. The CDR3 spans 15 residues. CDR1 is MNHEY and CDR2 is SMNVEV in the germline V gene (reference sequence).

The table lists this clonotype with a few counts. This CDR3 is CASSITTGANYGYTF. The CDR3, as DNA: TGTGCCAGTAGTATTACGACAGGAGCTAACTATGGCTACACCTTC. The rearrangement joins TRBV19 to TRBJ1-2, with D maybe TRBD1 (6 bases). Germline CDR1 and CDR2: LNHDA and SQIVND (reference sequence). The CDR3 is made up of 15 amino acids. The V gene lost 3 bases and the J gene lost 0 bases, with 11 bases spanning the gap.

There are many counts of this clonotype. The chain couples TRBV29-1 to TRBJ2-7; the match to TRBD2 covers 11 bases. V lost 4 bases, J lost 2 bases, and 4 bases stayed unmatched. Germline CDR1 and CDR2: SQVTM and ANQGSEA. The CDR3 has 14 amino acids. CDR3 loop: CSVAGTSGAYEQYF. The CDR3, as DNA: TGCAGCGTTGCCGGGACTAGCGGCGCCTACGAGCAGTACTTC.

This clonotype came up a few times. This chain uses TRBV12-3 or TRBV12-4 with TRBJ1-2; 7 bases are a match to TRBD1. Trimming cost V 4 bases and J 4 bases; bases outside gene matches: 3. The CDR3 spans 13 residues. The CDR3 loop is CASSSGQLYGYTF. CDR3 nucleotide sequence: TGTGCCAGCAGTTCGGGACAGCTCTATGGCTACACCTTC.

The gene calls are TRBV5-5 and TRBJ2-1; D remains ambiguous. Trimming took 3 bases from V and 9 from J, leaving 16 bases between them. The CDR3 covers 14 residues. The V gene's germline CDR1 is SGHKS and CDR2 YYEKEE (reference sequence). The CDR3 sequence: CASSSQSVEVEQFF. CDR3 DNA: TGTGCCAGCAGCTCCCAGTCTGTCGAGGTTGAGCAGTTCTTC.

The chain combines TRBV5-6 with TRBJ1-4, with D perhaps TRBD1 (6 bases). V gave up 4 bases and J gave up 0 bases, with 13 bases separating them. The CDR3 is made up of 16 amino acids. Germline-derived CDR1 and CDR2 are SGHDT and YYEEEE. The DNA for the CDR3 is TGTGCCAGCAGCGTGGGACACAGAGCAACTAATGAAAAACTGTTTTTT. Its translation is CASSVGHRATNEKLFF.

This rearrangement joins TRBV28 to TRBJ1-4; the D gene is possibly TRBD1 (5 bases). CDR3 length: 18 residues. The V end was cut by 6 bases, the J end by 0 bases, with 20 bases between. Per germline, CDR1 MDHEN and CDR2 SYDVKM. The CDR3 sequence: CASRSGRRPGATNEKLFF. DNA of the CDR3: TGTGCCAGCAGATCAGGGAGGCGTCCAGGAGCAACTAATGAAAAACTGTTTTTT. Full variable domain (remainder filled in from reference TRBV28 and TRBJ1-4): DVKVTQSSRYLVKRTGEKVFLECVQDMDHENMFWYRQDPGLGLRLIYFSYDVKMKEKGDIPEGYSVSREKKERFSLILESASTNQTSMYLCASRSGRRPGATNEKLFFGSGTQLSVL.

This clonotype was seen more than once but under ten times. The chain combines TRBV10-3 with TRBJ1-1; D is ambiguous. The CDR3 covers 16 residues. The germline CDR1 and CDR2 sequences are ENHRY and SYGVKD. Trimming removed 3 bases from V and 1 base from J, with 15 bases in between. In DNA form, the CDR3 reads TGTGCCATCAGTGAACTGGGCCAACTAGGGAACACTGAAGCTTTCTTT. Its translation is CAISELGQLGNTEAFF.

The chain employs TRBV20-1 and TRBJ2-5, with 8 bases lining up with TRBD2. V was pared by 1 base and J by 1 base, with 8 bases of the junction left unmatched. This CDR3 has 16 amino acids. Per the germline V gene, CDR1 is DFQATT and CDR2 is SNEGSKA (reference sequence). In DNA form, the CDR3 reads TGCAGTGCTAGAGTACGGGGGCTAGCGGGCCAAGAGACCCAGTACTTC. Translation: CSARVRGLAGQETQYF.

The chain carries TRBV7-9 and TRBJ1-1; tentatively, D is TRBD1 (6 bases). This CDR3 spans 14 amino acids. Trimming cost V 7 bases and J 5 bases, with 17 bases left between them. Germline values: CDR1 SEHNR, CDR2 FQNEAQ (reference sequence). DNA for the CDR3: TGTGCCAGCACGTGGGGACAATCTCTAACTGAAGCTTTCTTT. It yields the protein CASTWGQSLTEAFF.

The chain combines TRBV5-1 with TRBJ1-5, with D perhaps matching TRBD1 (5 bases). Germline CDR1 is SGHRS and CDR2 is YFSETQ. The CDR3 is 16 amino acids. V was trimmed by 0 bases and J by 7 bases, leaving 17 bases between them. CDR3 coding DNA: TGCGCCAGCAGCTTGGTTTGGGACGCGCGAGGACAGCCCCAGCATTTT. Translating gives CASSLVWDARGQPQHF.

V gene TRBV28 combines with J gene TRBJ2-3; weak D call: TRBD1 (6 bases). V dropped 3 bases and J dropped 4 bases, with 8 bases sitting between them. This CDR3 contains 13 residues. Germline V gives CDR1 MDHEN, CDR2 SYDVKM. DNA of the CDR3: TGTGCCAGCAGTTTGGGGGCGGCAGATACGCAGTATTTT. This gives the protein CASSLGAADTQYF.

This chain uses TRBV29-1 with TRBJ1-1, with TRBD1 identical over 8 bases. The V gene end was trimmed by 6 bases and the J gene end by 5 bases; junction bases not matched to a gene: 8. CDR1 SQVTM and CDR2 ANQGSEA come from the germline V gene. This CDR3 comprises 13 residues. The CDR3 sequence: CSVLSTGGTEAFF. The CDR3 DNA reads TGCAGCGTCCTAAGTACAGGGGGTACTGAAGCTTTCTTT.

This clonotype was detected only a few times. The V call is TRBV20-1, the J call TRBJ2-3; TRBD1 matches at 8 bases. V was clipped by 7 bases and J by 4 bases; unmatched bases: 10. This CDR3 spans 14 amino acids. Germline V lookup: CDR1 DFQATT, CDR2 SNEGSKA (reference sequence). The chain's CDR3 is CSERGTGDADTQYF. The CDR3 DNA sequence: TGCAGTGAACGGGGGACAGGAGATGCAGATACGCAGTATTTT.

The rearrangement links TRBV29-1 to TRBJ2-1; no clear D gene. The DNA end is more similar to TRBJ2-7, so the J call may be wrong. CDR3 length equals 13 residues. Germline values: CDR1 SQVTM, CDR2 ANQGSEA. CDR3 sequence (DNA): TGCAGCGTCATAATGGTAGGGTTGTACGAGCAGTACTTC. Protein sequence: CSVIMVGLYEQYF.

The chain recombines TRBV7-2 with TRBJ1-2; 11 bases line up with TRBD1. Germline CDR1 SGHTA, CDR2 FQGNSA. With 5 bases clipped from V and 4 bases from J, the junction kept 3 bases outside the gene matches. This CDR3 contains 14 residues. The CDR3 here is CASSGTGGIYGYTF. CDR3 DNA: TGTGCCAGCAGCGGGACAGGGGGAATCTATGGCTACACCTTC.

This clonotype was observed a few times. The CDR3 spells CASSPPGLEGYEQFF. The CDR3 coding sequence is TGTGCCAGCTCACCACCTGGACTAGAGGGGTATGAGCAGTTCTTC. The chain carries TRBV18 and TRBJ2-1, with TRBD2 matching 7 bases. Germline values: CDR1 KGHSH, CDR2 LQKENI. After removal of 0 bases from V and 8 bases from J, the junction contained 7 bases not matched to a gene. The CDR3 covers 15 residues.